This T cell receptor beta chain appears in the sequencing data of a study of patients and donors after allogeneic stem cell transplantation. Trimming left V 3 bases short and J 3 bases short, with 3 bases between. CDR3 size: 12 residues. The germline gives CDR1 SGHTA, CDR2 FQGNSA. Each CDR3 protein is one row after TCRdb ran MiXCR on the RT-PCR reads. The sample lists about 40,000 distinct CDR3 sequences, 30% to 40% occurring once. This chain uses TRBV7-2 with TRBJ1-3, with D unclear. The sequence derives from a human donor who was either an allogeneic HSCT recipient or a stem cell or donor lymphocyte infusion donor (not recorded which). It is not recorded whose cells these are; they may come from a transplant donor. Sequencing was done on a sample of blood, either unsorted or a sorted T cell fraction (not recorded which). CDR3 region: CASSFGGNTIYF. CDR3 nucleotide sequence: TGTGCCAGCAGCTTCGGTGGAAACACCATATATTTT.